The 5 T cell receptor beta chains below come from one sample, sequenced in a study of blood T cell repertoires in COVID-19. Sequencing used immunoSEQ multiplex PCR; TCRdb keeps in-frame clones, though not all of them. Among 120,000 to 150,000 clones listed, approximately 89% were seen once. The sequenced material came from peripheral blood. The receptors here all came from a human donor in a cohort sampled during active COVID-19.

This clone was seen only once. The V gene is TRBV27, the J gene TRBJ2-7; weak D call: TRBD2 (7 bases). The germline CDR1 and CDR2 sequences are MNHEY and SMNVEV (reference sequence). The CDR3 has 15 residues. Trimming removed 0 bases from V and 3 bases from J, with 12 bases in between. CDR3 in amino acids: CASSLSGGAFYEQYF. The CDR3, as DNA: TGTGCCAGCAGTTTATCGGGGGGGGCATTCTACGAGCAGTACTTC.

CDR3 nucleotides: TGCGCCAGCAGCCAAGATCAAGGGCGGGACACTGAAGCTTTCTTT. Its protein is CASSQDQGRDTEAFF. J is TRBJ1-1 and V is TRBV4-1, with no clear D. CDR1 is MGHRA, CDR2 YSYEKL, per germline. The germline V and J ends were trimmed by 0 bases and 3 bases, with 11 bases remaining between them. The CDR3 loop spans 15 amino acids.

This clone was counted a few times. This chain links TRBV30 with TRBJ1-6, with TRBD1 matching over 8 bases. After removal of 1 base from V and 5 bases from J, the junction contained 1 base not matched to a gene. This CDR3 has 14 amino acids. The germline CDR1 and CDR2 sequences are GTSNPN and SVGIG (reference sequence). CDR3 in amino acids: CAWSGGQDNSPLHF. The CDR3 DNA sequence: TGTGCCTGGAGTGGGGGACAGGATAATTCACCCCTCCACTTT. Together with reference TRBV30 and TRBJ1-6, the CDR3 gives the full variable domain: SQTIHQWPATLVQPVGSPLSLECTVEGTSNPNLYWYRQAAGRGLQLLFYSVGIGQISSEVPQNLSASRPQDRQFILSSKKLLLSDSGFYLCAWSGGQDNSPLHFGNGTRLTVT.

The chain couples TRBV18 to TRBJ1-5; 9 bases match TRBD1. The CDR3 has 15 residues. The trim removed 5 bases at V and 4 bases at J, leaving 6 bases unmatched. Germline values: CDR1 KGHSH, CDR2 LQKENI. CDR3 in amino acids: CASSKTGTGNQPQHF. For the CDR3, the DNA is TGTGCCAGCTCAAAAACCGGGACAGGGAATCAGCCCCAGCATTTT.

This clone is a singleton in its sample. This rearrangement joins TRBV30 to TRBJ1-2; 8 bases align to TRBD1. The CDR3 is 16 residues long. Germline V CDR1 and CDR2: GTSNPN, SVGIG (reference sequence). Losses at the gene ends were 0 bases for V and 5 bases for J; bases not matched to a gene: 11. CDR3 in amino acids: CAWSVHTGGTSYGYTF. For the CDR3, the DNA is TGTGCCTGGAGTGTACACACAGGGGGAACCTCATATGGCTACACCTTC.